This T cell receptor (beta chain) is from a study of blood T cell repertoires in COVID-19. The repertoire was sequenced with immunoSEQ multiplex PCR; TCRdb's copy has only in-frame clones and lacks some. The data show about 160,000 clones, with around 85% seen just once and 3.5% to 4% held by the top ten. The V gene's germline CDR1 is LGHDT and CDR2 YNNKEL (reference sequence). V shed 2 bases and J 4 bases; nucleotides not matched to a gene: 6. The CDR3 covers 15 residues. The sample was peripheral blood. V gene TRBV3-1 (or the pseudogene TRBV3-2) combines with J gene TRBJ1-2; TRBD1 aligns across 8 bases. The receptor was derived from a woman in her 70s with acute or convalescent COVID-19. In DNA, the CDR3 is TGTGCCAGCAGCCAACCCTCGGACAGGGTCTATGGCTACACCTTC. Amino acids: CASSQPSDRVYGYTF.